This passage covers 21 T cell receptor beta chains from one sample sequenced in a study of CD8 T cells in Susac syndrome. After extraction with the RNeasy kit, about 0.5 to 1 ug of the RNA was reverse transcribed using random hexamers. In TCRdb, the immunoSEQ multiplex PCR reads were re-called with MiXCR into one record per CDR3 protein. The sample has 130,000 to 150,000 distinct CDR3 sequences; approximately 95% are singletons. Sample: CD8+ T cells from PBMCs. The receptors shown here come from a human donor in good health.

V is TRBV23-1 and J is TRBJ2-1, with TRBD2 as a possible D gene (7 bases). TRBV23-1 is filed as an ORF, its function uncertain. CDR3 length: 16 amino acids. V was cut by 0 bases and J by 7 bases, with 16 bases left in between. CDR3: CASSQSQKGGGNEQFF. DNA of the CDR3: TGCGCCAGCAGTCAATCGCAGAAAGGGGGGGGGAATGAGCAGTTCTTC.

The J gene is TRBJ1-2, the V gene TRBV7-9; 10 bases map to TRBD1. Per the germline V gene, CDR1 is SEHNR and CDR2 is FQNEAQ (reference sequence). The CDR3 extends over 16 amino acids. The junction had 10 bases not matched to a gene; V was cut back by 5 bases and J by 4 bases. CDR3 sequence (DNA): TGTGCCAGCAGCGGAAAACACCGGGACAGGGGCTATGGCTACACCTTC. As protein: CASSGKHRDRGYGYTF.

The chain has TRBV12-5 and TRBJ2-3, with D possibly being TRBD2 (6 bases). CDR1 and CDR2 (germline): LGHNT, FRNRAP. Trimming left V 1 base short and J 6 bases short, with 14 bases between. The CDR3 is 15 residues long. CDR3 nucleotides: TGTGCTAGTGGTTTGGCCGCCGGGGGATTCGATACGCAGTATTTT. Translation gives CASGLAAGGFDTQYF.

This CDR3 reads CASSQDGGPAYNEQFF. CDR3 nucleotide sequence: TGCGCCAGCAGCCAAGATGGGGGACCGGCCTACAATGAGCAGTTCTTC. The V gene is TRBV4-1, the J gene TRBJ2-1; D possibly matches TRBD1 or TRBD2 (5 bases each). CDR3 length: 16 amino acids. The germline V gene has CDR1 MGHRA and CDR2 YSYEKL. Trimming took 0 bases from V and 2 from J, leaving 11 bases between them.

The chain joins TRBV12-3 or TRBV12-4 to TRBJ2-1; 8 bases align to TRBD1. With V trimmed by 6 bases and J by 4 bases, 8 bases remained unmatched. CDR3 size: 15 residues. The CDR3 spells CASSPATGGYNEQFF. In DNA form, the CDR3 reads TGTGCCAGCAGCCCTGCCACAGGGGGATACAATGAGCAGTTCTTC.

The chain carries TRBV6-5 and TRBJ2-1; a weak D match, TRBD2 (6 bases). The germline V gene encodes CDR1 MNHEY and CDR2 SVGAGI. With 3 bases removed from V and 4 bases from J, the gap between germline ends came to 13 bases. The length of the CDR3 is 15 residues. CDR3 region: CASSYSSGPYNEQFF. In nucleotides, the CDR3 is TGTGCCAGCAGTTATAGCAGCGGGCCTTACAATGAGCAGTTCTTC.

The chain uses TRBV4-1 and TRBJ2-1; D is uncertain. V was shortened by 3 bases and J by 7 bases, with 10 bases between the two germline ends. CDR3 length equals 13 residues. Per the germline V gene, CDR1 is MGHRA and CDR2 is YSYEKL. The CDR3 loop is CASSQPGANEQFF. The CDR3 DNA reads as TGCGCCAGCAGCCAGCCCGGCGCAAATGAGCAGTTCTTC.

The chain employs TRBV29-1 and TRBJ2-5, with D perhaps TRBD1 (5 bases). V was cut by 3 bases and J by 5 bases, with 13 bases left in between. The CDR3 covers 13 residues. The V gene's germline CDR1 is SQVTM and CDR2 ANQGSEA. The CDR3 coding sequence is TGCAGCGTTGAGTTAGACAGACGGGAGACCCAGTACTTC. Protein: CSVELDRRETQYF.

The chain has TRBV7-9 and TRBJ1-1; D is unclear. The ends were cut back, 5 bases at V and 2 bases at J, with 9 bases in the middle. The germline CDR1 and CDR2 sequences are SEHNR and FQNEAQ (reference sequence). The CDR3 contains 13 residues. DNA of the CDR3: TGTGCCAGCAGCCAGACCGATAACACTGAAGCTTTCTTT. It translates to CASSQTDNTEAFF.

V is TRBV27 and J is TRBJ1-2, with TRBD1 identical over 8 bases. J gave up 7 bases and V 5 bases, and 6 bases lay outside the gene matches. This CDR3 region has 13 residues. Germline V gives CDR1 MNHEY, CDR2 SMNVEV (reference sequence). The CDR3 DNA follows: TGTGCCAGCAGTCCACAGGGGGAGCTTGGCTACACCTTC. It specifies CASSPQGELGYTF.

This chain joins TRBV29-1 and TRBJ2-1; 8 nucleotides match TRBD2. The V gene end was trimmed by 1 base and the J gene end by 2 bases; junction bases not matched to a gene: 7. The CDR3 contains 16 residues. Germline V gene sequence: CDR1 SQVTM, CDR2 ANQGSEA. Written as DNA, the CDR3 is TGCAGCGTTGAAGCGGCGGAGCGGGAGACCTACAATGAGCAGTTCTTC. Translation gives CSVEAAERETYNEQFF.

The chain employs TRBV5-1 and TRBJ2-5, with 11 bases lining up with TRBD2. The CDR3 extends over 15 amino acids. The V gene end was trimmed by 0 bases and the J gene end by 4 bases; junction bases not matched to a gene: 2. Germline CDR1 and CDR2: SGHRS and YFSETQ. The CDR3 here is CASSLGLAGTETQYF. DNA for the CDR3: TGCGCCAGCAGCTTGGGACTAGCGGGAACAGAGACCCAGTACTTC.

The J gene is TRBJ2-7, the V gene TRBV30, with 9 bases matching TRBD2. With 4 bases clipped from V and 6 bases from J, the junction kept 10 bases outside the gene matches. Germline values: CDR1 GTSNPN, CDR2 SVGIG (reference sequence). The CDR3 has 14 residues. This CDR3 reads CAWTKEREEGEQYF. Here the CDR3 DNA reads TGTGCCTGGACTAAGGAGCGGGAGGAGGGCGAGCAGTACTTC.

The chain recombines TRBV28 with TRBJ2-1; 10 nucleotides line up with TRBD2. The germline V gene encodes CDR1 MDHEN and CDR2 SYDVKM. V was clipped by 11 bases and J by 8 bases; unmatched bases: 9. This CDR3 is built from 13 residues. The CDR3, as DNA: TGTGCCTGCCTAGCGGGAGTGAAGGATGAGCAGTTCTTC. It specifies CACLAGVKDEQFF.

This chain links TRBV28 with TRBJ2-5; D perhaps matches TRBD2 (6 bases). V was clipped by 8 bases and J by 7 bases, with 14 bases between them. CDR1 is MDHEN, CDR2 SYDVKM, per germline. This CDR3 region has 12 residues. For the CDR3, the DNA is TGTGCCAGCCGGAGGGGAACGGGGACCCAGTACTTC. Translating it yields CASRRGTGTQYF.

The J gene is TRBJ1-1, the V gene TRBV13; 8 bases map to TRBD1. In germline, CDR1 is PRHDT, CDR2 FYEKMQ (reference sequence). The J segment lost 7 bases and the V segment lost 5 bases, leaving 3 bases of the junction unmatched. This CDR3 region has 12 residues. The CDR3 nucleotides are TGTGCCAGCAGCGAAGACAGGGGTGAAGCTTTCTTT. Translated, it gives CASSEDRGEAFF.

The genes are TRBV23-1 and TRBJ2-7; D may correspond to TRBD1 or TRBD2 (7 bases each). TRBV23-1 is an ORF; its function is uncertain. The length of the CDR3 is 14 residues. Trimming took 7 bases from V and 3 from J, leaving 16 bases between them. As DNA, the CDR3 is TGCGCCAGCAATCCTGACAGGGAGGGCTACGAGCAGTACTTC. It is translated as CASNPDREGYEQYF.

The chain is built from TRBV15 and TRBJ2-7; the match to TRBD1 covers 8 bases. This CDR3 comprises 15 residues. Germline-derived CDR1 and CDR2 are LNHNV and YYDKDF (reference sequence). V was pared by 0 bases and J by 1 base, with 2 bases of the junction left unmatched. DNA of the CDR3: TGTGCCACCAGCAGAGAGGACAGGGCTTCCTACGAGCAGTACTTC. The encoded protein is CATSREDRASYEQYF.

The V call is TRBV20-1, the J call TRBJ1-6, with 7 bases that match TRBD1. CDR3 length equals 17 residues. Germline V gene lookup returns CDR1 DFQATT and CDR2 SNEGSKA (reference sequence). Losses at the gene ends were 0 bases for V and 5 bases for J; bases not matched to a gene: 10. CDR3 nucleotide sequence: TGCAGTGCTAGAGATGAACTTGACGGGACAGATAATTCACCCCTCCACTTT. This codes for CSARDELDGTDNSPLHF.

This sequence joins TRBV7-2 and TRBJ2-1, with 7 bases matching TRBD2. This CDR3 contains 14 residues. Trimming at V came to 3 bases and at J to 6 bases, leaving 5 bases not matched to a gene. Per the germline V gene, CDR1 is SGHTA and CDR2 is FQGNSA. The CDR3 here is CASSFGGEGNEQFF. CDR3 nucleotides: TGTGCCAGCAGCTTTGGCGGGGAGGGCAATGAGCAGTTCTTC. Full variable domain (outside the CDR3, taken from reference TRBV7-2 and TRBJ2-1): GAGVSQSPSNKVTEKGKDVELRCDPISGHTALYWYRQSLGQGLEFLIYFQGNSAPDKSGLPSDRFSAERTGGSVSTLTIQRTQQEDSAVYLCASSFGGEGNEQFFGPGTRLTVL.

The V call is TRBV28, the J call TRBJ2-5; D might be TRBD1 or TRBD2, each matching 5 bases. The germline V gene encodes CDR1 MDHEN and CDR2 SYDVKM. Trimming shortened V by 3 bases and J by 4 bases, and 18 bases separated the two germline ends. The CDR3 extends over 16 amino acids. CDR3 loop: CASSFDAGTLGETQYF. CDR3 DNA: TGTGCCAGCAGTTTCGACGCCGGGACCTTAGGAGAGACCCAGTACTTC.